Reported below is one T cell receptor beta chain. Its cognate antigen has yet to be identified. Within one base of it there is no much larger clone, and no base qualities were kept. In the germline V gene (reference sequence), CDR1 corresponds to LNHDA and CDR2 to SQIVND. Measured from the cysteine to the phenylalanine, the CDR3 is 14 residues long. Just the 42-base CDR3 DNA is kept, in frame starting at base 1. V is reduced by 0 bases and J by 3 bases, leaving a spacing of 6 bases between them. The data originate from a study of chemoradiotherapy in HPV16-positive cancers (dated by TCRdb to 2021 to 2024). In the study overall: Using functional T-cell assays on cells from two HPV16-positive patients, the researchers defined candidate HPV-specific T-cell clones and common TCR motifs. The study asked whether T-cell immunity against the HPV oncoproteins E6 and E7 changes during chemoradiotherapy and whether it affects survival. TCR repertoires from 86 patients with HPV-related cancers were then used to track the candidate HPV-specific TCRs and motifs.

Library method: the immunoSEQ multiplex PCR assay. In its TCRdb copy, this immuneACCESS table keeps in-frame sequences only and misses some clones. Where compared with another copy, unresolved V genes explain less than half of these, and the others have no known cause. The sample table contains under 20,000 clones; only one count was recorded for more than 70% of them. The biggest ten clones account for roughly 11% of the sample. Repertoires were sampled repeatedly over the course of chemoradiotherapy so that clonal expansion in the tumor microenvironment could be followed. General findings and caveats noted by the study authors: Only a couple of HPV16-positive patients were used to derive the functional definition of HPV-specific T cells, and the survival association was reported for HPV16-positive patients. Expansion of candidate HPV-specific clones and E7-related TCR motifs was observed in the tumor microenvironment during treatment, whereas no such expansion was observed for non-HPV-specific T cells. In HPV16-positive patients, expansion of HPV-responsive T cells during chemoradiotherapy was associated with improved recurrence-free survival.

The receptor chain draws on TRBV19 and TRBJ2-1; too little of a D gene remains to name it. The receptor was derived from a human donor with HPV-associated anogenital cancer. Sampling was conducted from a patient who underwent chemoradiotherapy. The DNA sequence is as follows: TGTGCCAGTAGTATAGAAAGTCACTACAATGAGCAGTTCTTC. Translated, it gives CASSIESHYNEQFF. The reference TRBV19 and TRBJ2-1 proteins fill in what lies around the CDR3, so the full variable domain reads DGGITQSPKYLFRKEGQNVTLSCEQNLNHDAMYWYRQDPGQGLRLIYYSQIVNDFQKGDIAEGYSVSREKKESFPLTVTSAQKNPTAFYLCASSIESHYNEQFFGPGTRLTVL.